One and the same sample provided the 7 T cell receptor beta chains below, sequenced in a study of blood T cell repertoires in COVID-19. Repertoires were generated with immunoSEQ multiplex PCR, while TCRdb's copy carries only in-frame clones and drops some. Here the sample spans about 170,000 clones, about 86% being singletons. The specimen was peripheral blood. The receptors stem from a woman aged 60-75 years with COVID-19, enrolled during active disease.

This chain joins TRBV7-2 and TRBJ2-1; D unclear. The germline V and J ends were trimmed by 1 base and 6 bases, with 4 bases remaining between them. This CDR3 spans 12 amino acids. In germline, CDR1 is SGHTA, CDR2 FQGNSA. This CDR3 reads CASSLDRNEQFF. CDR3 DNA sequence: TGTGCCAGCAGCTTAGATCGCAATGAGCAGTTCTTC. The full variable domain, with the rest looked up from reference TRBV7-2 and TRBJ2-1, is GAGVSQSPSNKVTEKGKDVELRCDPISGHTALYWYRQSLGQGLEFLIYFQGNSAPDKSGLPSDRFSAERTGGSVSTLTIQRTQQEDSAVYLCASSLDRNEQFFGPGTRLTVL.

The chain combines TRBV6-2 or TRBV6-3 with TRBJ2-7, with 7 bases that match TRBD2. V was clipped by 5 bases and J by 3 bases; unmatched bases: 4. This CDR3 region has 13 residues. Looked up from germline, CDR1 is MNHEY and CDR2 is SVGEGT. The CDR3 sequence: CASSRGEGYEQYF. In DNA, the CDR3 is TGTGCCAGCAGTCGGGGGGAGGGCTACGAGCAGTACTTC.

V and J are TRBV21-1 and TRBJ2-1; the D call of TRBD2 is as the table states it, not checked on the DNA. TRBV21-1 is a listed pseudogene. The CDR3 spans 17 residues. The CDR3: CASSNYFSGHSYNEQFF. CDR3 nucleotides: TGTGCCAGCAGCAACTATTTTAGCGGCCACTCCTACAATGAGCAGTTCTTC.

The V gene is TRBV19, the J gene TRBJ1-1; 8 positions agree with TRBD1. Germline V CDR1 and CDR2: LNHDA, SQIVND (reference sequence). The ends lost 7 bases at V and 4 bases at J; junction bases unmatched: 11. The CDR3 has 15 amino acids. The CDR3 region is CASIISTGGATEAFF. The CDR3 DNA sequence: TGTGCCAGTATCATCTCAACAGGGGGGGCCACTGAAGCTTTCTTT.

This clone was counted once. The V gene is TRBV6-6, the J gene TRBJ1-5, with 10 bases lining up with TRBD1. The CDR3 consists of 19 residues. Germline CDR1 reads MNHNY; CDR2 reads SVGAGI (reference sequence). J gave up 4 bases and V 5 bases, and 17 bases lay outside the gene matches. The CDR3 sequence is CASSPGQGKKSGLNQPQHF. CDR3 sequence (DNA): TGTGCCAGCAGTCCGGGACAGGGGAAAAAGTCCGGCTTAAATCAGCCCCAGCATTTT.

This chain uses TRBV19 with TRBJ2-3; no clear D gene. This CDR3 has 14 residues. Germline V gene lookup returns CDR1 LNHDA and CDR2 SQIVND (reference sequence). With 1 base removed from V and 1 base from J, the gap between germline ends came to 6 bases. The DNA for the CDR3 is TGTGCCAGTAGTATAGGGCTAGGCACAGATACGCAGTATTTT. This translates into CASSIGLGTDTQYF. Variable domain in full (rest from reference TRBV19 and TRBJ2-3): DGGITQSPKYLFRKEGQNVTLSCEQNLNHDAMYWYRQDPGQGLRLIYYSQIVNDFQKGDIAEGYSVSREKKESFPLTVTSAQKNPTAFYLCASSIGLGTDTQYFGPGTRLTVL.

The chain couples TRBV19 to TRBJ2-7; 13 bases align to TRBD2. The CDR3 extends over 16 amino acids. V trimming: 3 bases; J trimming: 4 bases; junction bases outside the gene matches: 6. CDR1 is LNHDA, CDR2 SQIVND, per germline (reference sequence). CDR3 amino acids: CASSISGTSGTYEQYF. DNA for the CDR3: TGTGCCAGTAGTATCTCCGGGACTAGCGGGACATACGAGCAGTACTTC.